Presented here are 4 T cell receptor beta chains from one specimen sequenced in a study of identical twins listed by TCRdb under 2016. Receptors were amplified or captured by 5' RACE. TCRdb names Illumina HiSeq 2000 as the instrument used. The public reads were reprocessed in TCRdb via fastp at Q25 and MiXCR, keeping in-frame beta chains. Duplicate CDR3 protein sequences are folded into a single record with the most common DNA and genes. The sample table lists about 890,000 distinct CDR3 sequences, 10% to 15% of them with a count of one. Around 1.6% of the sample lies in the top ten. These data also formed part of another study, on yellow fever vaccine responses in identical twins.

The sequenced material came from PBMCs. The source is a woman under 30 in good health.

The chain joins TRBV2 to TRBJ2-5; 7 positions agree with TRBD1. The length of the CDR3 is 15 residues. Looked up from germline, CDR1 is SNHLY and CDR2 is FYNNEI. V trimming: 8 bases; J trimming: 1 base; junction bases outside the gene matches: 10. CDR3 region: CASPTRRDSQETQYF. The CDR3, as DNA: TGTGCCAGCCCTACCCGCCGGGACAGCCAAGAGACCCAGTACTTC.

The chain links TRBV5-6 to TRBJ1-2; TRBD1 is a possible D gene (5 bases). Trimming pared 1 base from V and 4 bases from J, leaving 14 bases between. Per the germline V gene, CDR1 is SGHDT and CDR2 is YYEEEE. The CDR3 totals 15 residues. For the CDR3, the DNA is TGTGCCAGCAGCTTGTCGAGTGGGCAGGGCTATGGCTACACCTTC. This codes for CASSLSSGQGYGYTF.

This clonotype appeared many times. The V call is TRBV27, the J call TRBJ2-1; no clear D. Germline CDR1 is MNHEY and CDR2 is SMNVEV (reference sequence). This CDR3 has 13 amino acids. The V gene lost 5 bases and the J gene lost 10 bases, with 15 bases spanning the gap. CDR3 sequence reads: CASSPTTLREQFF. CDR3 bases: TGTGCCAGCAGTCCAACGACTTTGAGGGAGCAGTTCTTC.

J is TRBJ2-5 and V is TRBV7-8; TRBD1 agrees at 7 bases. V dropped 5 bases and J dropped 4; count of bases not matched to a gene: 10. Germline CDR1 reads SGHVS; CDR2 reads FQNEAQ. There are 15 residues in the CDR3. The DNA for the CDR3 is TGTGCCAGCAGCCCACCGACAGGGATACGAGAGACCCAGTACTTC. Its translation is CASSPPTGIRETQYF.